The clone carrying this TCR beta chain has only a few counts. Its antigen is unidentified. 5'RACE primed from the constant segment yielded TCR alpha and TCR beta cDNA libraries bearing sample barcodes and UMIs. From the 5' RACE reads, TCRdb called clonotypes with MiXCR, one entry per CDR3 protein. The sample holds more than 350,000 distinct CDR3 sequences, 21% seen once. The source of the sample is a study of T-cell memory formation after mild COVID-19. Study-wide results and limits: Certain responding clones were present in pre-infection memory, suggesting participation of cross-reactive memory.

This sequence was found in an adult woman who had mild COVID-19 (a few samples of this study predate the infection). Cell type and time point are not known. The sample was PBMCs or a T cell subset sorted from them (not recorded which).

In nucleotides, the CDR3 is TGTGCCATCAGTGAGTCCCGCCTAGTCAATGAGCAGTTCTTC. Translated, it gives CAISESRLVNEQFF. The chain links TRBV10-3 to TRBJ2-1, with D unclear. Per the germline V gene, CDR1 is ENHRY and CDR2 is SYGVKD. With 0 bases removed from V and 6 bases from J, the gap between germline ends came to 9 bases. The CDR3 extends over 14 amino acids.